The 24 T cell receptor beta chains reported below all come from one sample, sequenced in a study of T cells in localized non-small cell lung cancer. Profiled with immunoSEQ multiplex PCR; TCRdb holds only in-frame clones, not every one. The table lists over 25,000 clones, about 89% of them singletons. This specimen consisted of PBMCs, obtained before any cancer treatment. The receptors derive from a man aged 35 to 69 with stage II lung adenocarcinoma.

This clone showed up just once. The rearrangement links TRBV5-5 to TRBJ1-1; D not resolved. This CDR3 comprises 15 residues. Germline lookup yields CDR1 SGHKS and CDR2 YYEKEE (reference sequence). V was trimmed by 1 base and J by 1 base, leaving 11 bases between them. CDR3 DNA: TGTGCCAGCAGCTTGTTTATATCGGGGAACACTGAAGCTTTCTTT. Translated: CASSLFISGNTEAFF. Drawing the rest from reference TRBV5-5 and TRBJ1-1, the complete variable domain is DAGVTQSPTHLIKTRGQQVTLRCSPISGHKSVSWYQQVLGQGPQFIFQYYEKEERGRGNFPDRFSARQFPNYSSELNVNALLLGDSALYLCASSLFISGNTEAFFGQGTRLTVV.

The chain links TRBV27 to TRBJ2-2, with TRBD1 matching over 8 bases. The CDR3 runs 12 residues. Germline V gene data show CDR1 as MNHEY and CDR2 as SMNVEV (reference sequence). The V and J ends lost 5 bases and 9 bases, in that order; junction bases with no gene match: 2. CDR3 region: CASSGDRRELFF. CDR3 DNA sequence: TGTGCCAGCAGTGGGGACAGGAGGGAGCTGTTTTTT.

This clone was found a few times. V and J are TRBV7-2 and TRBJ1-2; possibly TRBD1 for D (5 bases). CDR3 size: 15 residues. The germline V and J ends were trimmed by 3 bases and 1 base, with 12 bases remaining between them. Germline CDR1 is SGHTA and CDR2 is FQGNSA. CDR3 bases: TGTGCCAGCAGCTTGGGACCGGAAGTTAACTATGGCTACACCTTC. Its translation is CASSLGPEVNYGYTF. Combining the CDR3 with reference TRBV7-2 and TRBJ1-2 gives the whole variable domain GAGVSQSPSNKVTEKGKDVELRCDPISGHTALYWYRQSLGQGLEFLIYFQGNSAPDKSGLPSDRFSAERTGGSVSTLTIQRTQQEDSAVYLCASSLGPEVNYGYTFGSGTRLTVV.

The chain couples TRBV7-9 to TRBJ1-6; 7 bases match TRBD1. With 3 bases clipped from V and 10 bases from J, the junction kept 9 bases outside the gene matches. This CDR3 is built from 15 residues. The germline V gene encodes CDR1 SEHNR and CDR2 FQNEAQ (reference sequence). CDR3 DNA sequence: TGTGCCAGCAGCTTGGTGACAGGGACTAACTCACCCCTCCACTTT. Translating gives CASSLVTGTNSPLHF.

The V gene is TRBV28, the J gene TRBJ2-7, with TRBD2 identical over 9 bases. Germline loops: CDR1 MDHEN, CDR2 SYDVKM. Trimming at V came to 6 bases and at J to 0 bases, leaving 6 bases not matched to a gene. This CDR3 is built from 15 residues. The CDR3 protein is CASRPGLANSYEQYF. CDR3 DNA: TGTGCCAGCAGACCCGGACTAGCGAACTCCTACGAGCAGTACTTC.

The chain carries TRBV9 and TRBJ2-1, with 8 bases matching TRBD2. The CDR3 totals 19 residues. The junction had 19 bases not matched to a gene; V was cut back by 5 bases and J by 3 bases. Per the germline V gene, CDR1 is SGDLS and CDR2 is YYNGEE. CDR3 coding DNA: TGTGCCAGCAGTGTCCTCCCCTCCACGGGACTAGGGGGCTACAATGAGCAGTTCTTC. It yields the protein CASSVLPSTGLGGYNEQFF.

The chain employs TRBV7-2 and TRBJ2-3; TRBD2 is a possible D gene (5 bases). This CDR3 is 14 amino acids long. Germline V gene sequence: CDR1 SGHTA, CDR2 FQGNSA. Trimming left V 3 bases short and J 1 base short, with 8 bases between. The CDR3 sequence is CASSFSAGTDTQYF. The CDR3 coding sequence is TGTGCCAGCAGCTTCTCAGCGGGCACAGATACGCAGTATTTT.

The J gene is TRBJ2-7, the V gene TRBV11-2; 8 bases fit TRBD2. Germline V CDR1 and CDR2: SGHAT, FQNNGV. Trimming removed 2 bases from V and 1 base from J; junction bases left unmatched: 7. This CDR3 contains 16 residues. The chain's CDR3 is CASSLYRAGGSYEQYF. CDR3 DNA: TGTGCCAGCAGCTTATACAGGGCGGGGGGATCCTACGAGCAGTACTTC.

This clone was observed once. This chain links TRBV7-8 with TRBJ1-2; a possible D gene is TRBD1 (5 bases). Trimming took off 5 bases at V and 3 bases at J, with 16 bases between the two ends. The CDR3 covers 15 residues. Germline V gives CDR1 SGHVS, CDR2 FQNEAQ. Here the CDR3 reads CASSPQGALDYGYTF. Here the CDR3 DNA reads TGTGCCAGCAGCCCCCAAGGGGCCTTGGACTATGGCTACACCTTC.

CDR3 sequence (DNA): TGTGCCAGCAGCCAAGAGGGGACAGGGGGCAATGAGCAGTTCTTC. Amino acids: CASSQEGTGGNEQFF. The rearrangement joins TRBV4-2 to TRBJ2-1; TRBD1 agrees at 11 bases. V dropped 0 bases and J dropped 6; count of bases not matched to a gene: 1. There are 15 residues in the CDR3. Germline V gene sequence: CDR1 LGHNA, CDR2 YNFKEQ.

V is TRBV6-6 and J is TRBJ1-5; D not certain. V was pared by 0 bases and J by 6 bases, with 6 bases between. Germline values: CDR1 MNHNY, CDR2 SVGAGI (reference sequence). The CDR3 has 13 residues. This CDR3 reads CASSYSIGQPQHF. CDR3 nucleotide sequence: TGTGCCAGCAGTTACTCGATAGGTCAGCCCCAGCATTTT.

This chain joins TRBV5-1 and TRBJ1-6, with D perhaps matching TRBD1 (5 bases). CDR3 length equals 16 residues. V was trimmed by 0 bases and J by 5 bases, leaving 12 bases between them. In germline, CDR1 is SGHRS, CDR2 YFSETQ. CDR3 coding DNA: TGCGCCAGCAGCTTGGGCGGCCAGGGTAATAATTCACCCCTCCACTTT. Translated, it gives CASSLGGQGNNSPLHF.

This chain links TRBV2 with TRBJ2-7, with TRBD2 as a possible D gene (6 bases). The CDR3 extends over 14 amino acids. In germline, CDR1 is SNHLY, CDR2 FYNNEI. V was trimmed by 6 bases and J by 2 bases, leaving 14 bases between them. The CDR3, as DNA: TGTGCCAGCAGGGCCGGGACTGGGACCTACGAGCAGTACTTC. Its protein product is CASRAGTGTYEQYF.

The V and J genes are TRBV28 and TRBJ2-1; D not resolved. The germline gives CDR1 MDHEN, CDR2 SYDVKM. V was pared by 3 bases and J by 0 bases, with 9 bases between. The CDR3 consists of 15 residues. The CDR3 bases are TGTGCCAGCAGTTTTAGCTTTGGCTCCTACAATGAGCAGTTCTTC. Its translation is CASSFSFGSYNEQFF.

The V gene is TRBV28, the J gene TRBJ2-5; D gene unclear. V lost 5 bases and J 7 bases, leaving 8 bases between the germline ends. The CDR3 totals 11 residues. The germline gives CDR1 MDHEN, CDR2 SYDVKM. DNA of the CDR3: TGTGCCAGCAGTCTCCTGGGGACCCAGTACTTC. Translation gives CASSLLGTQYF.

This clone was seen a handful of times. The rearrangement joins TRBV6-1 to TRBJ1-5; possibly TRBD1 for D (5 bases). V lost 4 bases to trimming and J lost 10 bases, with 14 bases between them. Per the germline V gene, CDR1 is MNHNS and CDR2 is SASEGT. This CDR3 has 13 amino acids. The CDR3 DNA reads as TGTGCCAGCAGTGTGGGGGGGAGGCGACCCCAGCATTTT. Its protein product is CASSVGGRRPQHF.

This clone was seen just once. The genes are TRBV7-3 and TRBJ2-1, with 9 bases lining up with TRBD1. Per germline, CDR1 SGHTA and CDR2 FQGTGA. The CDR3 runs to 18 residues. V lost 5 bases and J lost 7; bases outside the gene matches: 18. The CDR3 loop reads CASSRIPRTGVSKNEQFF. The DNA for the CDR3 is TGTGCCAGCAGCCGAATACCCCGGACAGGGGTGAGTAAGAATGAGCAGTTCTTC.

V gene TRBV6-5 combines with J gene TRBJ2-7; the match to TRBD2 covers 12 bases. The length of the CDR3 is 13 residues. The V gene end was trimmed by 4 bases and the J gene end by 6 bases; junction bases not matched to a gene: 1. CDR1 is MNHEY and CDR2 is SVGAGI in the germline V gene. The CDR3 DNA reads TGTGCCAGCAGTTCGGGACTAGCGGGCGAGCAGTACTTC. The encoded protein is CASSSGLAGEQYF.

The chain has TRBV6-1 and TRBJ1-3, with TRBD1 as a possible D gene (5 bases). Per germline, CDR1 MNHNS and CDR2 SASEGT. The CDR3 sequence is 16 residues long. The V gene lost 2 bases and the J gene lost 1 base, with 12 bases spanning the gap. CDR3 loop: CASSELGAKSGNTIYF. The CDR3 bases are TGTGCCAGCAGTGAATTAGGGGCCAAATCTGGAAACACCATATATTTT.

The chain joins TRBV10-2 to TRBJ1-2, with 7 bases fitting TRBD1. This CDR3 is built from 13 residues. Germline loops: CDR1 WSHSY, CDR2 SAAADI. The V segment lost 3 bases and the J segment 3 bases; nucleotides outside the gene matches: 1. The CDR3 loop is CASSETGDYGYTF. In DNA form, the CDR3 reads TGCGCCAGCAGTGAAACAGGGGACTATGGCTACACCTTC.

The chain uses TRBV28 and TRBJ2-7; no reliable D call. The V gene's germline CDR1 is MDHEN and CDR2 SYDVKM. There are 15 residues in the CDR3. The V and J ends lost 3 bases and 2 bases respectively, with 14 bases between them. Here the CDR3 reads CASSFESFAPYEQYF. CDR3 sequence (DNA): TGTGCCAGCAGTTTTGAGTCGTTTGCCCCCTACGAGCAGTACTTC.

The chain has TRBV6-6 and TRBJ1-5; 7 nucleotides line up with TRBD1. The CDR3 is 14 amino acids. In germline, CDR1 is MNHNY, CDR2 SVGAGI (reference sequence). After removal of 8 bases from V and 0 bases from J, the junction contained 4 bases not matched to a gene. CDR3 protein: CASGGTDSNQPQHF. The CDR3 DNA sequence: TGTGCCAGCGGGGGGACAGATAGCAATCAGCCCCAGCATTTT.

This clone was recorded once. The rearrangement uses TRBV5-4 and TRBJ2-1; 8 bases are a match to TRBD2. Germline loops: CDR1 SGHNT, CDR2 YYREEE (reference sequence). The V gene end was trimmed by 0 bases and the J gene end by 7 bases; junction bases not matched to a gene: 6. This CDR3 contains 15 residues. The CDR3 protein is CASSLVAGGGNEQFF. The CDR3 DNA reads TGTGCCAGCAGCTTGGTGGCGGGAGGCGGTAATGAGCAGTTCTTC.

The chain joins TRBV27 to TRBJ2-5; the match to TRBD2 covers 11 bases. The CDR3 is 15 amino acids. The germline V gene has CDR1 MNHEY and CDR2 SMNVEV (reference sequence). V lost 3 bases to trimming and J lost 5 bases; unmatched junction nucleotides: 5. CDR3 sequence: CASSFRPSGRETQYF. The CDR3 DNA is TGTGCCAGCAGTTTTCGGCCTAGCGGGAGGGAGACCCAGTACTTC.